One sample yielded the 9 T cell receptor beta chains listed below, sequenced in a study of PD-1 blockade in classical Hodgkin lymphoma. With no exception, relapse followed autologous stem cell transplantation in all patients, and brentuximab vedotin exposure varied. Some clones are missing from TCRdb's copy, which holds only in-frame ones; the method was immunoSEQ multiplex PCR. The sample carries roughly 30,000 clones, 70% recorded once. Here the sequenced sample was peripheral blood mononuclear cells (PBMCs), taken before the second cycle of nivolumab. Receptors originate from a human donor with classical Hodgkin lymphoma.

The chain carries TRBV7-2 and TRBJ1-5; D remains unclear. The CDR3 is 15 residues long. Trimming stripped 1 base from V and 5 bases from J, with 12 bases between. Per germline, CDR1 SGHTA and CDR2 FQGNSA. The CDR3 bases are TGTGCCAGCAGCTTAGTTCGGGGATCGGATCAGCCCCAGCATTTT. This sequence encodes CASSLVRGSDQPQHF. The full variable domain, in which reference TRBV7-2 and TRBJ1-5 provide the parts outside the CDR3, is GAGVSQSPSNKVTEKGKDVELRCDPISGHTALYWYRQSLGQGLEFLIYFQGNSAPDKSGLPSDRFSAERTGGSVSTLTIQRTQQEDSAVYLCASSLVRGSDQPQHFGDGTRLSIL.

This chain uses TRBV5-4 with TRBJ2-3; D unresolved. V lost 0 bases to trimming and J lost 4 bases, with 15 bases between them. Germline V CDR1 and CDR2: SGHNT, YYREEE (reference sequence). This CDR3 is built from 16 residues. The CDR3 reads CASSLAPLSGSDTQYF. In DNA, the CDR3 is TGTGCCAGCAGCTTGGCCCCCCTTAGTGGGTCAGATACGCAGTATTTT. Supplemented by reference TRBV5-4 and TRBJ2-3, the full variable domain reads ETGVTQSPTHLIKTRGQQVTLRCSSQSGHNTVSWYQQALGQGPQFIFQYYREEENGRGNFPPRFSGLQFPNYSSELNVNALELDDSALYLCASSLAPLSGSDTQYFGPGTRLTVL.

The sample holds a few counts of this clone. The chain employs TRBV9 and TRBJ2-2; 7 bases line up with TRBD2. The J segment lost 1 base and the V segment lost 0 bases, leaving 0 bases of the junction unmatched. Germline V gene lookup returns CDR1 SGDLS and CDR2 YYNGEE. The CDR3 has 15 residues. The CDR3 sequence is CASSVVAGNTGELFF. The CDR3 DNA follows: TGTGCCAGCAGCGTAGTAGCGGGGAACACCGGGGAGCTGTTTTTT.

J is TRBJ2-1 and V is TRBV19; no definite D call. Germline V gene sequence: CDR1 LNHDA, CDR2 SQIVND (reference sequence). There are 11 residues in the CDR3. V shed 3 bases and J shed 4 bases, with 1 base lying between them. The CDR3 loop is CASSMYNEQFF. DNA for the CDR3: TGTGCCAGTAGTATGTACAATGAGCAGTTCTTC.

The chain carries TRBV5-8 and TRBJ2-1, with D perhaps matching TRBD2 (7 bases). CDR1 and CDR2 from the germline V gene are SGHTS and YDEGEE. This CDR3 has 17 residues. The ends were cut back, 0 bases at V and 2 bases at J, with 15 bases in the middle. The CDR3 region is CASSLAGGQGPYNEQFF. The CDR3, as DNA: TGTGCCAGCAGCTTGGCCGGGGGGCAGGGACCCTACAATGAGCAGTTCTTC. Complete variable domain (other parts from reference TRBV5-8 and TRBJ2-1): EAGVTQSPTHLIKTRGQQATLRCSPISGHTSVYWYQQALGLGLQFLLWYDEGEERNRGNFPPRFSGRQFPNYSSELNVNALELEDSALYLCASSLAGGQGPYNEQFFGPGTRLTVL.

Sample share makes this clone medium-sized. CDR3 sequence (DNA): TGTGCCAGCAGTTCCCGGGACAGGGACCTCGGGCAGTACTTC. Amino acids: CASSSRDRDLGQYF. V is TRBV28 and J is TRBJ2-7, with TRBD1 matching over 9 bases. With V trimmed by 4 bases and J by 9 bases, 10 bases remained unmatched. CDR3 length: 14 amino acids. The germline CDR1 and CDR2 sequences are MDHEN and SYDVKM. Full variable domain (rest looked up from reference TRBV28 and TRBJ2-7): DVKVTQSSRYLVKRTGEKVFLECVQDMDHENMFWYRQDPGLGLRLIYFSYDVKMKEKGDIPEGYSVSREKKERFSLILESASTNQTSMYLCASSSRDRDLGQYFGPGTRLTVT.

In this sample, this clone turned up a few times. CDR3 nucleotides: TGTGCCAGCACCCCTCTCCTGATGAACACTGAAGCTTTCTTT. Encoded protein: CASTPLLMNTEAFF. V usage is TRBV2 and J usage is TRBJ1-1; D remains unclear. Trimming took off 7 bases at V and 0 bases at J, with 12 bases between the two ends. The germline V gene encodes CDR1 SNHLY and CDR2 FYNNEI. There are 14 residues in the CDR3.

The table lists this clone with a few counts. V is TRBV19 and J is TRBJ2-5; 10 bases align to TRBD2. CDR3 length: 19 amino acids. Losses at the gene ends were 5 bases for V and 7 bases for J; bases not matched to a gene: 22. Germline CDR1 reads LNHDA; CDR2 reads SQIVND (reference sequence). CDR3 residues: CASSLKGSRTSGPNWTQYF. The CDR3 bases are TGTGCCAGTAGTCTGAAAGGGTCCCGGACTAGCGGCCCGAATTGGACCCAGTACTTC. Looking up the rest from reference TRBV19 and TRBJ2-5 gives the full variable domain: DGGITQSPKYLFRKEGQNVTLSCEQNLNHDAMYWYRQDPGQGLRLIYYSQIVNDFQKGDIAEGYSVSREKKESFPLTVTSAQKNPTAFYLCASSLKGSRTSGPNWTQYFGPGTRLLVL.

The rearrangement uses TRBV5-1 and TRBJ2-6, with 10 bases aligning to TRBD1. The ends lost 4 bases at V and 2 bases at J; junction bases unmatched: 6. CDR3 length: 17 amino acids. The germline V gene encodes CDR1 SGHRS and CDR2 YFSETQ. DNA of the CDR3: TGCGCCAGCAGCCCGGGACAGGGGCGGCCTGGGGCCAACGTCCTGACTTTC. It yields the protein CASSPGQGRPGANVLTF.